A single T cell receptor (beta chain) is shown here with its context. This entry is derived from a study of OX40 agonist ivuxolimab in advanced cancers. Study details: Among those enrolled, mean age was about 62 years (range roughly 20 to 85) and 75% to 85% were male.

TCRdb's copy holds only in-frame clones and misses some; the assay was immunoSEQ multiplex PCR. Of 30,000 to 35,000 clones listed, roughly 90% are singletons. CDR3 length: 14 amino acids. Trimming left V 1 base short and J 5 bases short, with 9 bases between. Germline values: CDR1 SGHDT, CDR2 YYEEEE. The chain employs TRBV5-6 and TRBJ2-2, with TRBD1 as a possible D gene (5 bases). The clonotype was recovered from an adult with an advanced solid tumor such as melanoma, head and neck, liver or kidney cancer. The sample here was CD4+ or CD8+ T cells sorted from blood, taken in a trial of the OX40 agonist ivuxolimab. Here the CDR3 DNA reads TGTGCCAGCAGCTTGCGCTACAGGACCGGGGAGCTGTTTTTT. Translating gives CASSLRYRTGELFF.